The rows below give T cell receptor beta chains drawn from one sample of a study of control samples from healthy donors and cancer patients. TCRdb keeps only in-frame clones here, not all; method: immunoSEQ multiplex PCR. This sample has 100,000 or so clones, with roughly four fifths found just once. The sample taken for sequencing was blood. The receptors were gathered from a woman aged 55-69 years in good health. CDR3s include the opening cysteine and the closing phenylalanine or tryptophan. A D gene is named only where the DNA matches it firmly.

CDR3 length,J gene,D gene,V gene,CDR3 DNA,CDR3 protein
15,TRBJ2-1,NA,TRBV5-1,TGCGCCAGCAGCTTGGTTGGGGGGCAAGTCGATGAGCAGTTCTTC,CASSLVGGQVDEQFF
16,TRBJ1-3,NA,TRBV19,TGTGCCAGTAGTACCCCGGGGAGGGCCTCTGGAAACACCATATATTTT,CASSTPGRASGNTIYF
15,TRBJ1-2,NA,TRBV5-1,TGCGCCAGCAGCTTGAGTAAGGTCCTTGAGGAGGGCTACACCTTC,CASSLSKVLEEGYTF
13,TRBJ2-1,NA,TRBV19,TGTGCCAGTAGTATAGATGGGGGCAATGAGCAGTTCTTC,CASSIDGGNEQFF
20,TRBJ2-7,NA,TRBV9,TGTGCCAGCAGCGTAGAACCCCCCCCTATGGTCTGCCTACACTCCTACGAGCAGTACTTC,CASSVEPPPMVCLHSYEQYF
15,TRBJ1-5,NA,TRBV4-3,TGCGCCAGCAGCCTCCCAGACGGTACTGGGCAGCCCCAGCATTTT,CASSLPDGTGQPQHF
14,TRBJ1-1,TRBD1,TRBV7-9,TGTGCCAGCAGCTTATTACAGGGGGGGACTGAAGCTTTCTTT,CASSLLQGGTEAFF
15,TRBJ1-5,NA,TRBV2,TGTGCCAGCAGTGTGAGGACGGGAGAGCGTCAGCCCCAGCATTTT,CASSVRTGERQPQHF
17,TRBJ2-5,TRBD1,TRBV28,TGTGCCAGCAGTCTGGGAGGGGGACAGGGAGGAGTGGAGACCCAGTACTTC,CASSLGGGQGGVETQYF
14,TRBJ2-2,TRBD1,TRBV29-1,TGCAGCGTTTTTGGGACAGCGAACACCGGGGAGCTGTTTTTT,CSVFGTANTGELFF
13,TRBJ1-2,NA,TRBV3-1/TRBV3-2,TGTGCCAGCAGCCCAGCGGGGGACTATGGCTACACCTTC,CASSPAGDYGYTF
15,TRBJ2-7,NA,TRBV6-6,TGTGCCAGCAGTGACAACGGGACTCCTCCCTACGAGCAGTACTTC,CASSDNGTPPYEQYF
18,TRBJ2-5,TRBD2,TRBV7-2,TGTGCCAGCAGCTTAGCGCCCGGACTAGCGGGGGGGTCAGAGACCCAGTACTTC,CASSLAPGLAGGSETQYF
15,TRBJ1-6,NA,TRBV3-1/TRBV3-2,TGTGCCAGCAGCCACGTTCAGGGAGCAAGATCACCCCTCCACTTT,CASSHVQGARSPLHF
13,TRBJ1-1,NA,TRBV7-8,TGTGCCAGCAGCTTAGGGGCGGGCTTTTTGAAATTCTTT,CASSLGAGFLKFF